These T cell receptor beta chains were read from a single sample in a study of T cell repertoires in cytomegalovirus infection. One entry per CDR3 protein results from TCRdb running MiXCR on the reads. The data hold more than 150,000 distinct CDR3 sequences, with under 25% observed a single time. Material for sequencing was PBMCs. The receptors originated from a human donor in good health (CMV status not recorded). Some clones in this sample may be carry-over from other donors' samples. Both conserved end residues are part of each CDR3. A D gene is named only where the DNA matches it firmly. Some rows have no size entry. The others give once, few or many, or a class for an expanded clone.

d_gene	v_gene	j_gene	abundance	CDR3nt	CDR3aa
TRBD1	TRBV24-1	TRBJ2-1	few	TGTGCCACCAGTACAGGGGGACGAGAGCAGTTCTTC	CATSTGGREQFF
NA	TRBV9	TRBJ2-5	NA	TGTGCCAGCAGCGTTGCCGGAGGGGGCCTTCAAGAGACCCAGTACTTC	CASSVAGGGLQETQYF
TRBD1	TRBV14	TRBJ1-1	NA	TGTGCCAGCAGCCAACGACTCCGAGTTGGGACAGGGAGGAACACTGAAGCTTTCTTT	CASSQRLRVGTGRNTEAFF
TRBD1	TRBV29-1	TRBJ1-2	NA	TGCAGCGTTGATACCGGGACAGGGAATTATGGCTACACCTTC	CSVDTGTGNYGYTF
NA	TRBV28	TRBJ1-1	NA	TGTGCCAGCCTGGAGCGGGACACTGAAGCTTTCTTT	CASLERDTEAFF
TRBD1	TRBV7-9	TRBJ2-5	NA	TGTGCCAGCAGCGAGCAAAGAAACCGGGACAGAAAAGAGACCCAGTACTTC	CASSEQRNRDRKETQYF
NA	TRBV20-1	TRBJ2-7	once	TGCAGTGCTAGACCCGGGGGCAGTTACGAGCAGTACTTC	CSARPGGSYEQYF
TRBD1	TRBV12-3/TRBV12-4	TRBJ2-7	NA	TGTGCCAGCAGCCGACTTTTTAGGACAGGGGATCTCTACGAGCAGTACTTC	CASSRLFRTGDLYEQYF
TRBD2	TRBV28	TRBJ2-1	NA	TGTGCCAGCAGCCCTAGCGGGAGGCTGGATAATGAGCAGTTCTTC	CASSPSGRLDNEQFF
NA	TRBV7-2	TRBJ1-1	NA	TGTGCCAGCAGCCCCCACGGGACGGTGAACACTGAAGCTTTCTTT	CASSPHGTVNTEAFF
NA	TRBV7-9	TRBJ1-1	NA	TGTGCCAGCAGCCCCGGTGCCGGGGCCACCGAGAACACTGAAGCTTTCTTT	CASSPGAGATENTEAFF
NA	TRBV28	TRBJ2-2	many	TGTGCCAGCAGTTTGACAGGCGAGGGGGGCGGGGAGCTGTTTTTT	CASSLTGEGGGELFF
NA	TRBV7-8	TRBJ2-1	NA	TGTGCCAGCAGCTTAAAGAGCCTAGCCCATGAGCAGTTCTTC	CASSLKSLAHEQFF
TRBD1	TRBV18	TRBJ2-1	few	TGTGCCAGCTCAGCAACAGGGGGCGCGTCCTACAATGAGCAGTTCTTC	CASSATGGASYNEQFF
NA	TRBV12-5	TRBJ1-2	NA	TGTGCTAGTGGTTTGCGGTCTCGGCTTGGCTACACCTTC	CASGLRSRLGYTF
TRBD2	TRBV7-2	TRBJ2-5	many	TGTGCCAGCAGCCCGGGGGGGGCTGGGATGGAGACCCAGTACTTC	CASSPGGAGMETQYF
TRBD1	TRBV19	TRBJ2-7	NA	TGTGCCAGTAGACAGGGGACCCGCGAGGAGCAGTACTTC	CASRQGTREEQYF
TRBD1	TRBV6-6	TRBJ1-1	few	TGTGCCAGCAGGGGACCGGGACAGGGAAACACTGAAGCTTTCTTT	CASRGPGQGNTEAFF
TRBD1	TRBV7-9	TRBJ1-2	few	TGTGCCAGCAACGGGGACAGGGGGGATGGCTACACCTTC	CASNGDRGDGYTF
NA	TRBV6-6	TRBJ2-5	few	TGTGCCAGCAGTTACTCCGGACTCATCCAAGAGACCCAGTACTTC	CASSYSGLIQETQYF
NA	TRBV7-2	TRBJ2-7	NA	TGTGCCAGCAGCTGGAGGGGGGAGCAGTACTTC	CASSWRGEQYF
NA	TRBV20-1	TRBJ1-4	NA	TGCAGTGCGGCGTCTGCGGCTAATGAAAAACTGTTTTTT	CSAASAANEKLFF
NA	TRBV12-3/TRBV12-4	TRBJ1-2	many	TGTGCCAGCACTCCTAGTAGGCTGTTAGGGGGCTACACCTTC	CASTPSRLLGGYTF
NA	TRBV7-2	TRBJ2-3	many	TGTGCCAGCGGGCTAGGGGGTACAGATACGCAGTATTTT	CASGLGGTDTQYF
TRBD1	TRBV6-4	TRBJ1-5	NA	TGTGCCAGCAGTGGGACAGGGGATCAGCCCCAGCATTTT	CASSGTGDQPQHF
TRBD2	TRBV20-1	TRBJ2-7	NA	TGCAGTGCTCTACGGCGGGGGGGCCATAACGAGCAGTACTTC	CSALRRGGHNEQYF
NA	TRBV19	TRBJ1-4	NA	TGTGCCAGTAGAACCGCACCGTCGGCCGCTAATGAAAAACTGTTTTTT	CASRTAPSAANEKLFF
NA	TRBV7-2	TRBJ1-1	few	TGTGCCAGCAGCTCCCGGACAGCGAACACTGAAGCTTTCTTT	CASSSRTANTEAFF
NA	TRBV27	TRBJ2-2	NA	TGTGGCAGCAGCCCTACGAGGGGGGTCAACACCGGGGAGCTGTTTTTT	CGSSPTRGVNTGELFF
TRBD2	TRBV14	TRBJ2-1	NA	TGTGCCAGCAGCATTACGGGGGGCTACAATGAGCAGTTCTTC	CASSITGGYNEQFF
NA	TRBV6-5	TRBJ2-7	few	TGTGCCAGCAGTTACATCGCGGGACCCTCGCAACCCTACGAGCAGTACTTC	CASSYIAGPSQPYEQYF
NA	TRBV4-3	TRBJ2-4	NA	TGCGCCAGCAGCCAAAGTCTTACTCCAGGCCAAGGCAAAAACATTCAGTACTTC	CASSQSLTPGQGKNIQYF
TRBD1	TRBV19	TRBJ1-5	NA	TGTGCCAGTAGTCGACAGGGGTTGGGGGGAGGCCAGCCCCAGCATTTT	CASSRQGLGGGQPQHF
NA	TRBV7-3	TRBJ2-1	NA	TGTGCCAGCAGCTTAACTCTCGGCGGGGAGCAGTTCTTC	CASSLTLGGEQFF
TRBD1	TRBV19	TRBJ1-1	few	TGTGCCAGTAGTATTTACCGGGACAGCACTGAAGCTTTCTTT	CASSIYRDSTEAFF
TRBD1	TRBV7-2	TRBJ2-7	many	TGTGCCAGCAGCTTAGGGGGACAGATAGTCTACGAGCAGTACTTC	CASSLGGQIVYEQYF
NA	TRBV11-3	TRBJ2-7	NA	TGTGCCAGCAGCTTAGATCGTGTAGCCCAGCGGGTCCACGAGCAGTACTTC	CASSLDRVAQRVHEQYF
TRBD1	TRBV19	TRBJ2-6	NA	TGTGCCAGTACGGACAGGGGGTCGGGGGCCAACGTCCTGACTTTC	CASTDRGSGANVLTF
NA	TRBV30	TRBJ2-3	NA	TGTGCCTGGAATCTAGCAAGGGATACGCAGTATTTT	CAWNLARDTQYF
NA	TRBV29-1	TRBJ2-5	few	TGCAGCGTCAACAGGGCCGGGGAGACCCAGTACTTC	CSVNRAGETQYF
NA	TRBV7-3	TRBJ2-7	once	TGTGCCAGCAGCCCCACAGGGTCGTACGAGCAGTACTTC	CASSPTGSYEQYF
NA	TRBV5-6	TRBJ2-5	many	TGTGCCAGCAGCGACGACAGGCAAGAGACCCAGTACTTC	CASSDDRQETQYF
TRBD1	TRBV7-9	TRBJ2-1	NA	TGTGCCAGCAGCTCCCCGTCAGGGGGTTACGATGAGCATTTCTTC	CASSSPSGGYDEHFF
NA	TRBV5-1	TRBJ1-1	NA	TGCGCCAGCAGCTTGGAGGGGTGGAACACTGAAGCTTTCTTT	CASSLEGWNTEAFF
TRBD1	TRBV7-9	TRBJ2-1	NA	TGTGCCAGCAGCCCGGGACAGGGGATTGAGCAGTTCTTC	CASSPGQGIEQFF
TRBD1	TRBV11-3	TRBJ2-1	many	TGTGCCAGCAGCACCGACAGGGGCGACCCCTACAATGAGCAGTTCTTC	CASSTDRGDPYNEQFF
NA	TRBV7-9	TRBJ2-1	NA	TGTGCCAGCAGCTACCGGTCATCTTCCTACAATGAGCAGTCCTTC	CASSYRSSSYNEQSF
TRBD1	TRBV7-3	TRBJ1-1	few	TGTGCCAGCAGCTTACGGACAGGGGAGAATATTGAAGCTTTCTTT	CASSLRTGENIEAFF
TRBD2	TRBV29-1	TRBJ2-5	NA	TGCAGCGTTGAAGGGACTAGCGGGAGTGAGACCCAGTACTTC	CSVEGTSGSETQYF
NA	TRBV14	TRBJ2-7	NA	TGTGCCAGCAGCCAAAGCGCCGCGACCTACGAGCAGTACTTC	CASSQSAATYEQYF
NA	TRBV19	TRBJ2-1	few	TGTGCCAGTAGTCGACACAGGGACAATGAGCAGTTCTTC	CASSRHRDNEQFF
TRBD2	TRBV5-1	TRBJ2-5	NA	TGCGCCAGCACTGGGACTAGCGGTTTGCGTGAGACCCAGTACTTC	CASTGTSGLRETQYF
NA	TRBV7-8	TRBJ1-5	many	TGTGCCAGCAGCTTAATCGTCCAGGGTTACAATCAGCCCCAGCATTTT	CASSLIVQGYNQPQHF